This paragraph covers one T cell receptor (beta chain) sequence. What antigen it recognizes has not been identified. Base qualities are not at hand, and no much larger clone is one base apart. Preparation of the library involved 5' RACE. TCRdb records Illumina HiSeq 2000 as the sequencer. A universal primer binding site was introduced by template switching, and a unique molecular identifier was present in the final cDNA, enabling accurate counting of TCR cDNA molecules. Specific primers in the conserved constant-segment region were used to synthesize first-strand cDNA for the TCR alpha and beta chains. To control for contamination, every cDNA library was double barcoded, receiving both a SMART-Mk sample barcode and Illumina barcodes. TruSeq adapter sequences, together with Illumina sample barcodes, were added in two successive PCR steps. The Illumina HiSeq platform was used with custom primers to sequence TCR alpha and beta cDNA libraries. The published analysis was carried out like this. Unique molecular identifiers were extracted from raw reads with MiGEC, and CDR3 positions were determined with MiXCR. For each individual, recombination models were inferred using an EM algorithm with the repgenHMM and IGoR tools. Shared clonotype analysis was performed with the tcR package in R, normalizing sharing by the product of cloneset sizes. To study raw recombination free of thymic and clonal selection effects, out-of-frame nonproductive sequences were analyzed. TCRdb cleaned the public reads at Q25 with fastp, built clones with MiXCR and kept in-frame beta chains. Entries that share a CDR3 protein sequence are merged under the most common genes and DNA. The V and J calls and clone size come from TCRdb's table, not from the authors' own analysis. Present in this sample are approximately 590,000 distinct CDR3 sequences, around 9.6% of which were seen just once. The top ten constitute under 3% of the sample.

The data were taken from a study of identical twins (dated by TCRdb to about 2016). Regarding the study in general: The study deep-sequenced TCR alpha and beta repertoires from monozygotic twins, unrelated adults of various ages and cord blood to test whether fetal clonotypes persist. To rule out contamination, replicate twin experiments were performed at different times with different library preparation protocols.

All donors were healthy Caucasians. Three pairs of female monozygotic twins, all aged roughly 18 to 30 years, made up the twin cohort. Peripheral blood mononuclear cells were the source from which RNA for the TCR libraries was isolated. General findings and caveats noted by the study authors: Excess twin sharing in beta out-of-frame sequences was weaker because fewer shared sequences lowered the signal-to-noise ratio. Compared with coincidental sharing between unrelated individuals, out-of-frame TCR alpha sequences shared between twins had an excess of sequences with low generation probability. Conclusions relied on cross-sectional statistical analysis, since the same donors could not be followed over many years. In monozygotic twins, recombination models systematically underestimated out-of-frame TCR alpha sharing, but the models matched the sharing seen between unrelated individuals. Fewer insertions were carried by abundant cord blood beta clonotypes, a similar but weaker trend appeared in young adult naive repertoires, and no such trend appeared in memory repertoires. Zero-insertion analyses could be partly confounded by invariant T cells such as MAIT and iNKT, though diverse VJ usage argued against such confounding for most clonotypes.

The same sample was also studied in work on yellow fever vaccine responses in identical twins. Taken from the second paper: The T cell response to vaccination in identical twins was reported by the authors to appear partly convergent and partly personalized. The study precisely tracked vaccine-responding T cell clones in identical twins.

Sequencing was carried out using PBMCs. The sequence derives from a young woman in good health.

This receptor carries the CDR3 CASSLVGVRDRKRPYNEQFF. Here is the DNA: TGTGCCAGCAGCTTAGTTGGTGTTAGGGACAGGAAAAGACCGTACAATGAGCAGTTCTTC. The receptor chain draws on TRBV11-2 and TRBJ2-1; 8 central nucleotides agree with TRBD1. CDR1 and CDR2, looked up from the germline V gene, are SGHAT and FQNNGV. Measured from the cysteine to the phenylalanine, the CDR3 is 20 residues long. CDR3 DNA only is kept here, 60 bases in frame from base 1. The germline V end is reduced by 1 base and the J end by 4 bases; junction bases left unmatched: 18.